This T cell receptor (beta chain) is drawn from a study of T-cell reconstitution after alpha-beta-depleted transplantation in children. Study-wide findings and caveats: Several hundred expanded graft clones reportedly were the source of alpha-beta T cells about two months after transplant.

As concerns this clonotype: Its target is not known.

Library preparation (for TCRbeta) was performed with unique molecular identifiers. Via MiXCR, TCRdb re-called the PCR reads, giving one row per CDR3 protein. The sample contains approximately 400,000 distinct CDR3 sequences, about 16% of which appear only once. CDR1 and CDR2 (germline): SGDLS, YYNGEE. V was pared by 0 bases and J by 1 base, with 3 bases of the junction left unmatched. The CDR3 is made up of 16 amino acids. The sequence derives from a boy less than two years old who had a stem cell transplant for Wiskott-Aldrich syndrome, so the T cells may come from the graft donor. The genes are TRBV9 and TRBJ2-2; 7 bases are a match to TRBD2. Specimen: PBMCs, mostly from graft donor cells, collected 360 days after TCRalphabeta/CD19-depleted stem cell transplant. CDR3 protein: CASSVDASGNTGELFF. For the CDR3, the DNA is TGTGCCAGCAGCGTAGACGCTAGCGGGAACACCGGGGAGCTGTTTTTT.